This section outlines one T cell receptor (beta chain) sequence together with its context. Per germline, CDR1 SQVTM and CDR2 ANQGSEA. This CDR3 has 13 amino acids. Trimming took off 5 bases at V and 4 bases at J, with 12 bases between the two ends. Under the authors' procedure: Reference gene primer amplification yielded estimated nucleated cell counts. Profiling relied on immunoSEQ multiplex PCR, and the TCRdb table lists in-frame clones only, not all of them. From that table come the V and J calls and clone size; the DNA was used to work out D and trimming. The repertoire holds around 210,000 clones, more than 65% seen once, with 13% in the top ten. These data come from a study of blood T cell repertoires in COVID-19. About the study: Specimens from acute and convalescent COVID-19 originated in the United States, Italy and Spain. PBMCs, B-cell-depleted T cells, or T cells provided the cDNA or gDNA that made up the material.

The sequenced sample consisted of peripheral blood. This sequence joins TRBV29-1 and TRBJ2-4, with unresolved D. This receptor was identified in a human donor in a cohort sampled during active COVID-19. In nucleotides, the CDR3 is TGCAGCGTTTTCCATACGGGTAAAAACATTCAGTACTTC. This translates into CSVFHTGKNIQYF.